Given below is one T cell receptor (beta chain) in context. Antigen unknown. The sample originates from a study of PD-1 blockade in classical Hodgkin lymphoma. Overall study findings and caveats: Newly diagnosed patients reportedly had lower baseline TCR diversity than healthy donors. Baseline diversity was lower in partial responders and progressors than complete responders.

Every patient was affected by relapse after autologous stem cell transplantation, while exposure to brentuximab vedotin was not uniform. Sequencing was performed with immunoSEQ multiplex PCR; in TCRdb, only in-frame clones are kept and a portion is missing. The sample has 50,000 to 75,000 clones, approximately 90% seen once. V was cut by 9 bases and J by 10 bases, with 10 bases left in between. The CDR3 is 10 residues long. The germline V gene encodes CDR1 SNHLY and CDR2 FYNNEI. The source of this sequence is a human donor with classical Hodgkin lymphoma. The chain couples TRBV2 to TRBJ2-1; D not certain. This specimen consisted of peripheral blood mononuclear cells (PBMCs), obtained at baseline. CDR3 protein: CARYRAEQFF. In nucleotides, the CDR3 is TGTGCCAGATACCGGGCCGAGCAGTTCTTC.